This is a list of T cell receptor beta chains from one sample in a study of blood T cell repertoires in COVID-19. Sequencing was performed with immunoSEQ multiplex PCR; in TCRdb, only in-frame clones are kept and a portion is missing. The sample has hundreds of thousands of clones; about nine tenths are singletons. Sequenced material: PBMCs or T cells enriched from blood (not recorded which). Receptors were obtained from a man in his sixties who had recovered from COVID-19. The conserved cysteine and the conserved F or W are not part of the CDR3 here.

CDR3	length	V
ASRPGQGYGYT	11	TRBV28
ASSTFGTGRLDTQY	14	TRBV18
ASSSTGGANQPQH	13	TRBV6-2/TRBV6-3
ASSEGPEPTYEQY	13	TRBV2
ASRNLGGVTEAF	12	TRBV5-1
ASSEQGATSYEQY	13	TRBV2
ASSLGSSASYEQY	13	TRBV11-2
ASSARQGTEAF	11	TRBV7-2
ASSERQPGELF	11	TRBV2
ATQDRANQPQH	11	TRBV24-1
ASSHFDGYT	9	TRBV28
ASSFASGNEQF	11	TRBV7-2
ATRPASGQGNFNEQF	15	TRBV24-1
ASNQSPGIGGYT	12	TRBV28
ASSPGQGGTGELF	13	TRBV5-1
ASSHLGTGGEKLF	13	TRBV6-5
ASSQVAGTGGAYEQY	15	TRBV4-1
ASSKPGQGRHNEQF	14	TRBV27
SVTDRSTSGNTIY	13	TRBV29-1